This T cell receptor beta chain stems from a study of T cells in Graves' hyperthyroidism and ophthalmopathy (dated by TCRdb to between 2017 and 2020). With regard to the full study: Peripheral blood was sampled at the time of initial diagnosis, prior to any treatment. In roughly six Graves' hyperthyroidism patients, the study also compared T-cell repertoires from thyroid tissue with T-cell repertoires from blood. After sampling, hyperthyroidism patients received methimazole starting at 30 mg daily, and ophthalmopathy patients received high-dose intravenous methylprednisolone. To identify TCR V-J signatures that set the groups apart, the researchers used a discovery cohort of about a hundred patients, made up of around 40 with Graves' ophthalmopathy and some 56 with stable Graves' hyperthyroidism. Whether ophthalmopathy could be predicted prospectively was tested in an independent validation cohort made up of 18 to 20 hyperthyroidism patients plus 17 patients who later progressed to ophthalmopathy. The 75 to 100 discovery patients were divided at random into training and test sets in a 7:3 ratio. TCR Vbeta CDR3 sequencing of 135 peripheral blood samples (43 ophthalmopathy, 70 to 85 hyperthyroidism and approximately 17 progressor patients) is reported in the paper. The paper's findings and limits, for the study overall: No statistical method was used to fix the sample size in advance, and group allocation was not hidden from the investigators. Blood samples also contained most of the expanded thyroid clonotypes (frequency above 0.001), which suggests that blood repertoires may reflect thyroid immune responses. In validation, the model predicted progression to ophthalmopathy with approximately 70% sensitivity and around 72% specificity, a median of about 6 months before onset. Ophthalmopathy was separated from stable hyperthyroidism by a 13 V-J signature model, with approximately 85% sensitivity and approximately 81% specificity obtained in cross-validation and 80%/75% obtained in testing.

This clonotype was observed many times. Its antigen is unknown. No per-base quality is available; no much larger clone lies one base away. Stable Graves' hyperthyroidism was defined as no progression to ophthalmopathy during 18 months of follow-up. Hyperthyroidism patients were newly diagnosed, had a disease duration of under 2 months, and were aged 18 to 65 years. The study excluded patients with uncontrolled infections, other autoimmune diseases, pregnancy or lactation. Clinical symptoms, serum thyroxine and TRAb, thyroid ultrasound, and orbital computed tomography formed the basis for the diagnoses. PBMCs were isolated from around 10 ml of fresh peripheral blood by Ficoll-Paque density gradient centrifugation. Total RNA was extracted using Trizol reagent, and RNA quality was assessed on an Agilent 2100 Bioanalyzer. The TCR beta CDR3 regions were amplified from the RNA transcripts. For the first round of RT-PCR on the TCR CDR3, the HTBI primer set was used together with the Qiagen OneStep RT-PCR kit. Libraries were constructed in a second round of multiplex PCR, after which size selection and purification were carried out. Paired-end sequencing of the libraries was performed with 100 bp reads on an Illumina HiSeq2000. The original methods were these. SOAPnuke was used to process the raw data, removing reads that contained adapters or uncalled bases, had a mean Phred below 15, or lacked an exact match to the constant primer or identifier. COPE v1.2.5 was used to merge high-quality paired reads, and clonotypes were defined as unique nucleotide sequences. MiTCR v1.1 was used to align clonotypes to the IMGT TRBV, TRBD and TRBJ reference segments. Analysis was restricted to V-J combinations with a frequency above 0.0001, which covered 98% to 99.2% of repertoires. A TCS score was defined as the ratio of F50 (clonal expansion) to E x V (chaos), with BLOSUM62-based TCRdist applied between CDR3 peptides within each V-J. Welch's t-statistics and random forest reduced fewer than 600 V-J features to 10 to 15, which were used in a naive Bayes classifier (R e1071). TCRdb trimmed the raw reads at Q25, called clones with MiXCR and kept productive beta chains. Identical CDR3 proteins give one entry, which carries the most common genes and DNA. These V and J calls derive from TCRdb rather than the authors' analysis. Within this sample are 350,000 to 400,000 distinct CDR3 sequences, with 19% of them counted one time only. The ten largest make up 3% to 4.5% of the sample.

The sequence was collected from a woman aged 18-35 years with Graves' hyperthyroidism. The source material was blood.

The bases are TGCAGTGCTAAATCGGACAGGGGAGACACTGAAGCTTTCTTT. Its amino acids are CSAKSDRGDTEAFF. Rearrangement joined TRBV20-1 to TRBJ1-1, and TRBD1 aligns with 9 junction nucleotides. From the cysteine through the phenylalanine, the CDR3 covers 14 amino acids. Here the CDR3 DNA is all that survives: 42 bases in frame from base 1. Clipping removes 4 bases from V and 3 bases from J, with 6 as the unmatched junction base count. CDR1 and CDR2 (DFQATT, SNEGSKA) derive from the germline V gene (reference sequence).